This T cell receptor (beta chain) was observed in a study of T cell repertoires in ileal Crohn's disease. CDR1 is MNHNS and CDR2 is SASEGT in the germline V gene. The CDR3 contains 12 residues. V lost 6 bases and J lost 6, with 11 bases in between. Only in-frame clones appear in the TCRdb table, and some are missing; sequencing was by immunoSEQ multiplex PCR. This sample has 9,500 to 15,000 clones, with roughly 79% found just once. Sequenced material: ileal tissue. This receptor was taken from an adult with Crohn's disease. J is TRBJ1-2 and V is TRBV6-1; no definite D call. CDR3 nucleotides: TGTGCCAGCAGGACTCCCGCTAATGGCTACACCTTC. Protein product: CASRTPANGYTF.